This is a list of T cell receptor beta chains from one sample in a study of T cell repertoires in cytomegalovirus infection. TCRdb reprocessed the reads via MiXCR and lists one record per CDR3 protein. The sample holds about 310,000 distinct CDR3 sequences, roughly 17% seen once. The material sequenced was PBMCs. The receptors derive from a human donor in good health (CMV status not recorded). Some clones in this sample may be carry-over from other donors' samples. Both conserved end residues are part of each CDR3. A D gene is named only where the DNA matches it firmly. Only some rows state a clone size, as once, few, many or a class for expanded clones.

clone_size: few
d_call: TRBD1
j_call: TRBJ1-2
v_call: TRBV6-1
cdr3_nt: TGTGCCAGCAGTGAAGTGTTCTGGACAGGGCTACCGCCCGGCTACACCTTC
cdr3_aa: CASSEVFWTGLPPGYTF

clone_size: few
d_call: TRBD2
j_call: TRBJ2-5
v_call: TRBV3-1
cdr3_nt: TGTGCCAGCAGCCAAAGCCTAGCGGGAAAAGAGACCCAGTACTTC
cdr3_aa: CASSQSLAGKETQYF

clone_size: many
d_call: TRBD1
j_call: TRBJ2-1
v_call: TRBV28
cdr3_nt: TGTGCCAGCAGTTTACAGTCACAGGGGAATGAGCAGTTCTTC
cdr3_aa: CASSLQSQGNEQFF

clone_size: few
d_call: TRBD1
j_call: TRBJ2-2
v_call: TRBV24-1
cdr3_nt: TGTGCCACCCGGTCGGGACAGACGAACACCGGGGAGCTGTTTTTT
cdr3_aa: CATRSGQTNTGELFF

clone_size: many
d_call: TRBD1
j_call: TRBJ1-1
v_call: TRBV7-2
cdr3_nt: TGTGCCAGCAGCCGGGACAGGAAGAACACTGAAGCTTTCTTT
cdr3_aa: CASSRDRKNTEAFF

clone_size: few
d_call: TRBD2
j_call: TRBJ2-1
v_call: TRBV6-1
cdr3_nt: TGTGCCAGCAGTGTTCTTCGGGCGGGGGGATACAATGAGCAGTTCTTC
cdr3_aa: CASSVLRAGGYNEQFF

clone_size: few
d_call: .
j_call: TRBJ1-1
v_call: TRBV29-1
cdr3_nt: TGCAGCGTCCAAACTCAGCCGGGAGGACGGACTGAAGCTTTCTTT
cdr3_aa: CSVQTQPGGRTEAFF

clone_size: few
d_call: .
j_call: TRBJ2-1
v_call: TRBV29-1
cdr3_nt: TGCAGCGTGACGGGGGCCTTTTTGAATGAGCAGTTCTTC
cdr3_aa: CSVTGAFLNEQFF

clone_size: many
d_call: .
j_call: TRBJ2-2
v_call: TRBV7-2
cdr3_nt: TGTGCCAGCAGCTTAGTCAGCCCGTTGTCGAGACTTTCATCTGCCGGGGAGCTGTTTTTT
cdr3_aa: CASSLVSPLSRLSSAGELFF

clone_size: .
d_call: .
j_call: TRBJ2-7
v_call: TRBV4-1
cdr3_nt: TGCGCCAGCAGCCCCCAGGAGGGGATGGGCGAGCAGTACTTC
cdr3_aa: CASSPQEGMGEQYF

clone_size: .
d_call: .
j_call: TRBJ2-5
v_call: TRBV20-1
cdr3_nt: TGCAGTGCTCAAGGGCGGGCCTACCAAGAGACCCAGTACTTC
cdr3_aa: CSAQGRAYQETQYF

clone_size: .
d_call: .
j_call: TRBJ1-1
v_call: TRBV18
cdr3_nt: TGTGCCAGCTCGCAGATGAACACTGAAGCTTTCTTT
cdr3_aa: CASSQMNTEAFF

clone_size: few
d_call: TRBD2
j_call: TRBJ2-1
v_call: TRBV4-2
cdr3_nt: TGTGCCAGCAGCCAAGAGGGCCCAGCGGGGGGCTACAATGAGCAGTTCTTC
cdr3_aa: CASSQEGPAGGYNEQFF

clone_size: many
d_call: .
j_call: TRBJ2-3
v_call: TRBV6-5
cdr3_nt: TGTGCCAGCAGTTACAGCTTGTTGGGCACAGATACGCAGTATTTT
cdr3_aa: CASSYSLLGTDTQYF

clone_size: .
d_call: .
j_call: TRBJ1-5
v_call: TRBV6-1
cdr3_nt: TGTGCCAGCAGTCCGCAGGGAAGCAATCAGCCCCAGCATTTT
cdr3_aa: CASSPQGSNQPQHF

clone_size: .
d_call: TRBD1
j_call: TRBJ1-4
v_call: TRBV7-6
cdr3_nt: TGTGCCAGCAGCGGTAGACAGGGGACTAATGAAAAACTGTTTTTT
cdr3_aa: CASSGRQGTNEKLFF

clone_size: few
d_call: .
j_call: TRBJ2-3
v_call: TRBV2
cdr3_nt: TGTGCCAGCAGTGATGTAGGGACAGATACGCAGTATTTT
cdr3_aa: CASSDVGTDTQYF

clone_size: many
d_call: .
j_call: TRBJ1-2
v_call: TRBV7-2
cdr3_nt: TGTGCCAGCAGCTTAGAGGTGGTGGCCTATGGCTACACCTTC
cdr3_aa: CASSLEVVAYGYTF

clone_size: few
d_call: .
j_call: TRBJ1-5
v_call: TRBV7-9
cdr3_nt: TGTGCCAGCAGCCGGGACACTAATCAGCCCCAGCATTTT
cdr3_aa: CASSRDTNQPQHF

clone_size: few
d_call: TRBD1
j_call: TRBJ2-4
v_call: TRBV7-2
cdr3_nt: TGTGCCAGCAGCTTGCAGGGACAGGGAAACATTCAGTACTTC
cdr3_aa: CASSLQGQGNIQYF

clone_size: few
d_call: TRBD2
j_call: TRBJ2-1
v_call: TRBV18
cdr3_nt: TGTGCCAGCTCGCCTAGCGGGGGGGACAATGAGCAGTTCTTC
cdr3_aa: CASSPSGGDNEQFF

clone_size: .
d_call: TRBD1
j_call: TRBJ1-6
v_call: TRBV5-6
cdr3_nt: TGTGCCAGCAGCTCCTGGACAGGGAGCTCCTATAATTCACCCCTCCACTTT
cdr3_aa: CASSSWTGSSYNSPLHF

clone_size: .
d_call: .
j_call: TRBJ2-5
v_call: TRBV20-1
cdr3_nt: TGCAGTGCTAGCGTTGGGGCCGGTGAGACCCAGTACTTC
cdr3_aa: CSASVGAGETQYF

clone_size: few
d_call: .
j_call: TRBJ2-7
v_call: TRBV19
cdr3_nt: TGTGCCACTTCTCAGGGCAGCTCCTACGAGCAGTACTTC
cdr3_aa: CATSQGSSYEQYF

clone_size: few
d_call: .
j_call: TRBJ2-7
v_call: TRBV7-2
cdr3_nt: TGTGCCAGCAGCCGACAGACGGGCGGGGGCAACGAGCAGTACTTC
cdr3_aa: CASSRQTGGGNEQYF

clone_size: few
d_call: .
j_call: TRBJ1-5
v_call: TRBV6-6
cdr3_nt: TGTGCCAGCAGTTATCCGGACGGAACTTATAGCAATCAGCCCCAGCATTTT
cdr3_aa: CASSYPDGTYSNQPQHF

clone_size: .
d_call: .
j_call: TRBJ2-2
v_call: TRBV19
cdr3_nt: TGTGCCAGTAGTATGAGGCAGGGGAACACCGGGGAGCTGTTTTTT
cdr3_aa: CASSMRQGNTGELFF

clone_size: many
d_call: .
j_call: TRBJ2-2
v_call: TRBV7-2
cdr3_nt: TGTGCCAGCAGCTTGCCGACTAGAAATCCCACCGGGGAGCTGTTTTTT
cdr3_aa: CASSLPTRNPTGELFF

clone_size: few
d_call: .
j_call: TRBJ1-5
v_call: TRBV28
cdr3_nt: TGTGCCAGCAGTGATGCCTCGCCCCAGCATTTT
cdr3_aa: CASSDASPQHF

clone_size: .
d_call: .
j_call: TRBJ2-5
v_call: TRBV7-6
cdr3_nt: TGTGCCAGCAGCTTAAGGGGGGGTACCTTCCAAGAGACCCAGTACTTC
cdr3_aa: CASSLRGGTFQETQYF

clone_size: .
d_call: .
j_call: TRBJ2-3
v_call: TRBV6-6
cdr3_nt: TGTGCCAGCAGCAGGGGCCGAGCAACTAGCACAGATACGCAGTATTTT
cdr3_aa: CASSRGRATSTDTQYF

clone_size: few
d_call: .
j_call: TRBJ2-5
v_call: TRBV15
cdr3_nt: TGTGCCACCAGCAGAGATCGAAGGGTCGGGGAGACCCAGTACTTC
cdr3_aa: CATSRDRRVGETQYF

clone_size: many
d_call: .
j_call: TRBJ2-7
v_call: TRBV7-2
cdr3_nt: TGTGCCAGCAGCCACCCCTTTTACGAGCAGTACTTC
cdr3_aa: CASSHPFYEQYF

clone_size: few
d_call: .
j_call: TRBJ2-7
v_call: TRBV29-1
cdr3_nt: TGCAGCGTTGGGCGGGACCGCGAGCAGTACTTC
cdr3_aa: CSVGRDREQYF

clone_size: many
d_call: .
j_call: TRBJ2-4
v_call: TRBV7-2
cdr3_nt: TGTGCCAGCAGCCCCCGTAATGGAAACATTCAGTACTTC
cdr3_aa: CASSPRNGNIQYF

clone_size: .
d_call: .
j_call: TRBJ2-2
v_call: TRBV10-3
cdr3_nt: TGTGCCATCAGTGAGTCGGGGGCAACCGGGGAGCTGTTTTTT
cdr3_aa: CAISESGATGELFF

clone_size: .
d_call: TRBD1
j_call: TRBJ2-5
v_call: TRBV11-2
cdr3_nt: TGTGCCAGCAGCTTACCGGGACAGGCGAGGGGAGAGACCCAGTACTTC
cdr3_aa: CASSLPGQARGETQYF

clone_size: .
d_call: .
j_call: TRBJ2-4
v_call: TRBV15
cdr3_nt: TGTGCCACCAGCAATCAAGCCAAAAACATTCAGTACTTC
cdr3_aa: CATSNQAKNIQYF

clone_size: few
d_call: .
j_call: TRBJ2-5
v_call: TRBV9
cdr3_nt: TGTGCCAGCAGCGTAGCCGGGACTCGTTGGGAGACCCAGTACTTC
cdr3_aa: CASSVAGTRWETQYF

clone_size: many
d_call: TRBD2
j_call: TRBJ2-3
v_call: TRBV7-2
cdr3_nt: TGTGCCAGCAGCCATAACCCGGCGGGGGTCTCAGATACGCAGTATTTT
cdr3_aa: CASSHNPAGVSDTQYF

clone_size: many
d_call: TRBD1
j_call: TRBJ2-3
v_call: TRBV6-5
cdr3_nt: TGTGCCAGCAGTTACTCACAGGGGGCAGATACGCAGTATTTT
cdr3_aa: CASSYSQGADTQYF

clone_size: few
d_call: .
j_call: TRBJ1-5
v_call: TRBV2
cdr3_nt: TGTGCCAGCAATTTGGGGGGCTTTAATCAGCCCCAGCATTTT
cdr3_aa: CASNLGGFNQPQHF

clone_size: .
d_call: .
j_call: TRBJ2-1
v_call: TRBV3-1
cdr3_nt: TGTGCCAGCAGCCAAGCATCGGCGGGGGCCTCCTACAATGAGCAGTTCTTC
cdr3_aa: CASSQASAGASYNEQFF

clone_size: few
d_call: .
j_call: TRBJ1-4
v_call: TRBV4-2
cdr3_nt: TGTGCCAGCAGCCAGGAAGAGGCAACTAATGAAAAACTGTTTTTT
cdr3_aa: CASSQEEATNEKLFF

clone_size: .
d_call: TRBD2
j_call: TRBJ2-3
v_call: TRBV5-1
cdr3_nt: TGCGCCAGCAGCCGAAACACTCTAGCGGGGGGGCGTGCCATGAGCACAGATACGCAGTATTTT
cdr3_aa: CASSRNTLAGGRAMSTDTQYF

clone_size: .
d_call: .
j_call: TRBJ1-4
v_call: TRBV12-3/TRBV12-4
cdr3_nt: TGTGCCAGCAGTTACGGTCCTGACAAACTGTTTTTT
cdr3_aa: CASSYGPDKLFF

clone_size: many
d_call: TRBD2
j_call: TRBJ2-1
v_call: TRBV11-2
cdr3_nt: TGTGCCAGCAGAGGACCCAGGAGGTGGGCGGGGGGGTGGAATGAGCAGTTCTTC
cdr3_aa: CASRGPRRWAGGWNEQFF

clone_size: many
d_call: .
j_call: TRBJ1-6
v_call: TRBV5-6
cdr3_nt: TGTGCCAGCAGCCAAACGGGCAGGGGAGGTCGGCGTTCACCCCTCCACTTT
cdr3_aa: CASSQTGRGGRRSPLHF

clone_size: many
d_call: TRBD1
j_call: TRBJ2-7
v_call: TRBV7-2
cdr3_nt: TGTGCCAGCAGCTCGGCATCAGGGGGCTACGAGCAGTACTTC
cdr3_aa: CASSSASGGYEQYF

clone_size: .
d_call: TRBD1
j_call: TRBJ2-5
v_call: TRBV4-1
cdr3_nt: TGCGCCAGCAGCCAGGCTGGACAGGGAGAGACCCAGTACTTC
cdr3_aa: CASSQAGQGETQYF

clone_size: few
d_call: .
j_call: TRBJ1-1
v_call: TRBV6-2/TRBV6-3
cdr3_nt: TGTGCCAGCACCGACAGAGGGAGAGAAAACACTGAAGCTTTCTTT
cdr3_aa: CASTDRGRENTEAFF

clone_size: few
d_call: .
j_call: TRBJ2-3
v_call: TRBV12-3/TRBV12-4
cdr3_nt: TGTGCCAGCAGTTTAACCCCCGTTGGGGATACGCAGTATTTT
cdr3_aa: CASSLTPVGDTQYF

clone_size: .
d_call: .
j_call: TRBJ2-3
v_call: TRBV20-1
cdr3_nt: TGCAGTGCTAGTCCCTATGGGGGAAGCCTCCTTAGAACTAGCACAGATACGCAGTATTTT
cdr3_aa: CSASPYGGSLLRTSTDTQYF

clone_size: .
d_call: .
j_call: TRBJ2-7
v_call: TRBV5-6
cdr3_nt: TGTGCCAGCAGCTTGTTGCTCGGGGGTATAAGCGAGCAGTACTTC
cdr3_aa: CASSLLLGGISEQYF

clone_size: .
d_call: TRBD1
j_call: TRBJ1-1
v_call: TRBV20-1
cdr3_nt: TGCAGTGCTAGGCCGGGACAGGCGAACACTGAAGCTTTCTTT
cdr3_aa: CSARPGQANTEAFF

clone_size: many
d_call: TRBD1
j_call: TRBJ2-2
v_call: TRBV7-2
cdr3_nt: TGTGCCAGCAGCTTAGGTCTAGGGACAGCCGGGGAGCTGTTTTTT
cdr3_aa: CASSLGLGTAGELFF

clone_size: many
d_call: TRBD1
j_call: TRBJ2-1
v_call: TRBV7-9
cdr3_nt: TGTGCCAGCAGCCCACAGGGGGGACCCATCCTCTCTTTAAGGGAGCAGTTCTTC
cdr3_aa: CASSPQGGPILSLREQFF